This entry lists 3 T cell receptor beta chains sequenced from one sample in a study. TCRdb recomputed calls from the RT-PCR reads with MiXCR, one row per CDR3 protein. The sample holds hundreds of thousands of distinct CDR3 sequences, 11% to 15% seen once. Sequencing input: memory CD4+ T cells from blood. The source is a female donor in good health, serving as a healthy control.

In its sample, this clonotype was seen a few times. The chain has TRBV9 and TRBJ2-1; D unclear. Germline CDR1 reads SGDLS; CDR2 reads YYNGEE. V lost 0 bases, J lost 10 bases, and 5 bases lay in between. The CDR3 loop spans 11 amino acids. CDR3 amino acids: CASSVGREQFF. Written as DNA, the CDR3 is TGTGCCAGCAGCGTAGGTCGCGAGCAGTTCTTC.

This clonotype was detected a few times. This chain joins TRBV27 and TRBJ1-2, with D possibly matching TRBD1 (6 bases). Looked up from germline, CDR1 is MNHEY and CDR2 is SMNVEV (reference sequence). Trimming stripped 5 bases from V and 9 bases from J, with 22 bases between. This CDR3 has 15 residues. CDR3 sequence (DNA): TGTGCCAGCAGTCCTACCGCGTTGCAGGGGTTGAGCTACACCTTC. Translating it yields CASSPTALQGLSYTF.

In this sample, this clonotype turned up a few times. The CDR3 is CASGLDRVTQYF. DNA of the CDR3: TGTGCTAGTGGTTTGGACAGGGTGACCCAGTACTTC. The genes are TRBV12-5 and TRBJ2-5; TRBD1 might be the D (6 bases). The CDR3 contains 12 residues. Trimming pared 1 base from V and 7 bases from J, leaving 7 bases between. Germline CDR1 LGHNT, CDR2 FRNRAP.